This TCR beta chain comes out of a study of shared clonotypes between healthy human individuals. Study details: The study drew on a couple of women and a few men aged 18 to 49 as donors.

Each PCR replicate from the sorted subsets contained around 200 ng DNA, which is tens of thousands of T cell genomes. TCRdb keeps only in-frame clones here, not all; method: immunoSEQ multiplex PCR. This table has over 2 million clones, about 95% appearing once. Regarding this clone: The antigen is unknown.

Study-level findings and limits: In general, naive subsets displayed greater estimated richness than memory subsets did.

The specimen was naive CD4+ T cells sorted from blood. Described subset: CD45RA+ positively selected. The sequence derives from a man aged 18 to 30 in good health.

CDR3 sequence reads: CASSLDATDYNEQFF. CDR3 DNA: TGTGCCAGCAGCTTAGATGCGACAGACTACAATGAGCAGTTCTTC. The chain uses TRBV7-9 and TRBJ2-1; TRBD1 might be the D (5 bases). Between the trimmed V and J ends, which lost 1 base and 3 bases, there was a span of 10 bases. Per germline, CDR1 SEHNR and CDR2 FQNEAQ (reference sequence). The CDR3 is 15 amino acids.